This T cell receptor beta chain was identified in a study of cytomegalovirus exposure and HLA in healthy donors. General study points: In all likelihood, a cluster of highly shared sequence variants was a sequencing artifact.

In regard to this clone: Its target is not known.

PCR was performed using 60 Vbeta and 13 Jbeta primers. This table comes from immunoSEQ multiplex PCR, and its TCRdb copy is limited to in-frame clones, with some not included. The sample consists of approximately 38,000 clones, approximately 66% of them appearing once. Germline V gene data show CDR1 as SGHTA and CDR2 as FQGTGA. The CDR3 covers 13 residues. Between the trimmed V and J ends, which lost 4 bases and 7 bases, there was a span of 11 bases. The receptor was derived from a man aged 45-65 years in good health and CMV-seropositive. Sequencing was done on a sample of PBMCs. This rearrangement joins TRBV7-3 to TRBJ2-1, with D maybe TRBD1 (6 bases). This CDR3 reads CASSWGTGNEQFF. Here the CDR3 DNA reads TGTGCCAGCAGCTGGGGAACAGGGAATGAGCAGTTCTTC.